This T cell receptor beta chain originates from a study of T cell clones after liver transplantation (dated by TCRdb to between 2018 and 2021). Context from the whole study: The samples were obtained from ITN030ST, a randomized trial that attempted immunosuppression withdrawal within 2 years after liver transplantation. As an antigen-independent comparator for donor-reactive sequences, third party-reactive TCRbeta sequences were also identified from pre-transplant MLRs. Donor-reactive T cell clones were identified by TCRbeta sequencing following a pre-transplant mixed lymphocyte reaction and were subsequently tracked in post-transplant blood. Of the 8 liver transplant recipients making up the studied cohort, 3 were classified as tolerant and 5 as non-tolerant. To count as tolerant, a recipient had to stay completely off immunosuppression for at least one year without liver enzymes climbing beyond twice the upper limit of normal. Subjects received no induction therapy and standard immunosuppression until randomization at 12-24 months post-transplant. Three of the eight recipients were HCV-positive; the others were transplanted for non-autoimmune, non-viral indications. Blood samples were collected pre-transplant, pre-randomization before withdrawal, and post-randomization after either full withdrawal or failed withdrawal. Here is what the overall study found, with its caveats: Low numbers of available donor cells limited the measurable donor-reactive repertoire in a couple of subjects. Since no allograft tissue specimens were available, donor-reactive T cells may have migrated into the graft instead of being deleted. Donor-reactive sequences decreased more than third party-reactive sequences, which suggests partial antigen-specific deletion that was not related to withdrawal success. When repertoire turnover was taken into account, detection of donor-reactive sequences was significantly reduced in 7 of 8 subjects for CD4 and in 8 of 8 subjects for CD8. The conclusions were preliminary, being limited by small, heterogeneous patient numbers and by non-standardized post-transplant time points. A significant post-transplant decrease in circulating donor-reactive CD4 TCRbeta sequences was observed in 5 of 8 subjects, irrespective of tolerance or HCV status.

Using immunoSEQ, frozen genomic DNA was subjected to high-throughput TCRbeta CDR3 sequencing, a process that included PCR amplification, mapping, bias correction and internal controls. As for how the authors treated the data: Only productive rearrangements were retained, and each unique TCRbeta sequence was defined by its CDR3 nucleotide sequence together with its V and J gene. For a sequence to be called donor-reactive, it needed a frequency of at least 0.01% and at least 5-fold expansion in CFSE-low cells compared with unstimulated pre-transplant cells. Minimum frequency thresholds were set for each subject based on the unstimulated sample with the lowest template count, ensuring at least 90% detection power. Jensen-Shannon divergence between the top 1000 TCRbeta sequences post-transplant and pre-transplant was used to measure repertoire turnover. Two-sided Fisher's exact tests were used to test for changes in how often donor-reactive sequences were detected. In TCRdb, the immuneACCESS table is reduced to in-frame sequences with V and J assigned. These tables do not hold every clone; where another copy was compared, an unresolved V gene accounts for under half, and the others remain unexplained. For V, J and clone size, that table is used; D and trimming come from the DNA. Present in this sample are about 74,000 clones, over 70% of which were seen just once. The top ten constitute approximately 0.6% of the sample.

With regard to this clone: This receptor's antigen is unknown. Base qualities were left out, and no much larger clone turns up one base away.

The intended sense of this specimen's time point label: pre-transplant. Unstimulated PBMCs, after thawing, were stained for CD3, CD4 and CD8 and then FACS-sorted into CD3+CD4+ and CD3+CD8+ populations. Each of the 8 studied subjects was randomized to immunosuppression withdrawal. The Qiagen DNeasy Blood and Tissue Kit was used to isolate genomic DNA. Material: CD4+ T cells from blood, obtained before liver transplant. The TCR was taken from a human donor who received a liver transplant.

The DNA reads TGCGCCAGCAGTGAGTCGCCACGGACTAGCTACAATGAGCAGTTCTTC. Its amino acids are CASSESPRTSYNEQFF. This chain joins TRBV10-2 to TRBJ2-1, with 7 middle bases fitting TRBD2. Including cysteine and phenylalanine, the CDR3 has 16 amino acids. The CDR3 DNA has 48 bases and is translated from base 1. Germline trimming: 0 bases from V, 3 bases from J; junction bases outside gene matches: 5. From the germline V gene, CDR1 is WSHSY and CDR2 is SAAADI.